Following are 27 T cell receptor beta chains from one sample sequenced in a study of graft-versus-host responses after intestinal transplantation. Using immunoSEQ multiplex PCR, the repertoire was profiled, and TCRdb retains in-frame clones only, with some absent. The sample holds around 100,000 clones, more than 85% seen once. Antigens of these TCRs are unknown. The sample in question was unstimulated CD8+ T cells sorted from spleen or lymph node cells, obtained before intestinal transplant. The receptors derive from a human donor who received an intestinal transplant.

A few counts support this clone. The gene calls are TRBV5-6 and TRBJ1-2, with 7 bases identical to TRBD1. The CDR3 has 15 residues. Trimming cost V 4 bases and J 5 bases; bases outside gene matches: 11. CDR1 and CDR2 (germline): SGHDT, YYEEEE. CDR3 nucleotides: TGTGCCAGCAGCCTTCCCGGGACAGAGACATATGGCTACACCTTC. It is translated as CASSLPGTETYGYTF.

This clone showed up just a few times. DNA of the CDR3: TGTGCCAGCAGCCAAGCGGGGGGGGAAGTTGAAAAACTGTTTTTT. Translation gives CASSQAGGEVEKLFF. V and J are TRBV4-2 and TRBJ1-4; perhaps TRBD1 as D (5 bases). The length of the CDR3 is 15 residues. V was cut by 1 base and J by 7 bases, with 13 bases left in between. Per germline, CDR1 LGHNA and CDR2 YNFKEQ.

This clone was seen a single time. CDR3 nucleotides: TGTGCCTGGAGTCGTCTTGGGGATTCACCCCTCCACTTT. As protein: CAWSRLGDSPLHF. The gene calls are TRBV30 and TRBJ1-6; D remains ambiguous. Germline CDR1 GTSNPN, CDR2 SVGIG (reference sequence). The CDR3 covers 13 residues. V was clipped by 2 bases and J by 8 bases, with 10 bases between them.

The chain uses TRBV27 and TRBJ2-1, with D unresolved. The CDR3 has 15 amino acids. V shed 7 bases and J shed 0 bases, with 13 bases lying between them. Germline assignment: CDR1 MNHEY and CDR2 SMNVEV (reference sequence). This CDR3 is CASNSRTSSYNEQFF. Written as DNA, the CDR3 is TGTGCCAGCAATTCCCGTACCAGCTCCTACAATGAGCAGTTCTTC.

The chain combines TRBV19 with TRBJ2-1; tentatively, D is TRBD2 (5 bases). Germline V gives CDR1 LNHDA, CDR2 SQIVND (reference sequence). The CDR3 contains 14 residues. Trimming stripped 9 bases from V and 3 bases from J, with 15 bases between. Written as DNA, the CDR3 is TGTGCCAGCAGCCGGGGATCTCTCTACAATGAGCAGTTCTTC. This codes for CASSRGSLYNEQFF.

This chain connects TRBV29-1 to TRBJ1-2; the match to TRBD1 covers 8 bases. This CDR3 comprises 13 residues. The V gene end was trimmed by 6 bases and the J gene end by 8 bases; junction bases not matched to a gene: 11. Germline V lookup: CDR1 SQVTM, CDR2 ANQGSEA. The CDR3 is CSVRGTGGLGYTF. The CDR3 coding sequence is TGCAGCGTACGGGGGACAGGCGGTTTGGGCTACACCTTC.

The rearrangement uses TRBV4-1 and TRBJ1-3; D unresolved. V lost 0 bases and J 0 bases, leaving 12 bases between the germline ends. The CDR3 length is 17 residues. CDR1 and CDR2 from the germline V gene are MGHRA and YSYEKL. The CDR3 reads CASSQDGAPSSGNTIYF. CDR3 coding DNA: TGCGCCAGCAGCCAAGATGGTGCGCCAAGCTCTGGAAACACCATATATTTT.

The gene calls are TRBV2 and TRBJ1-2, with D possibly being TRBD1 (5 bases). This CDR3 region has 16 residues. V lost 2 bases and J 6 bases, leaving 19 bases between the germline ends. Germline CDR1 SNHLY, CDR2 FYNNEI. The CDR3 here is CASSECCTGTRNGYTF. CDR3 in DNA: TGTGCCAGCAGTGAATGCTGCACCGGGACCCGAAATGGCTACACCTTC. The whole variable domain, filled in from reference TRBV2 and TRBJ1-2, reads EPEVTQTPSHQVTQMGQEVILRCVPISNHLYFYWYRQILGQKVEFLVSFYNNEISEKSEIFDDQFSVERPDGSNFTLKIRSTKLEDSAMYFCASSECCTGTRNGYTFGSGTRLTVV.

In this sample, this clone turned up once. This chain joins TRBV25-1 and TRBJ2-7; tentative D call: TRBD2 (6 bases). The germline CDR1 and CDR2 sequences are MGHDK and SYGVNS. The germline V and J ends were trimmed by 3 bases and 2 bases, with 14 bases remaining between them. The CDR3 has 15 residues. This chain's CDR3 is CASSEYTGTPYEQYF. The CDR3 DNA follows: TGTGCCAGCAGTGAGTACACCGGGACTCCCTACGAGCAGTACTTC.

This chain links TRBV15 with TRBJ1-1; 7 positions match TRBD1. Trimming at V came to 2 bases and at J to 6 bases, leaving 6 bases not matched to a gene. This CDR3 region has 14 residues. Germline CDR1 is LNHNV and CDR2 is YYDKDF (reference sequence). For the CDR3, the DNA is TGTGCCACCAGCAGAACAGGGGAAGTGGCTGAAGCTTTCTTT. Its protein product is CATSRTGEVAEAFF.

There are a few counts of this clone. The chain employs TRBV14 and TRBJ1-6; 8 nucleotides line up with TRBD1. The CDR3 has 14 residues. V dropped 5 bases and J dropped 14; count of bases not matched to a gene: 11. Germline CDR1 reads SGHDN; CDR2 reads FVKESK. The CDR3 region has the DNA TGTGCCAGCAGCGACGGGACAGGCCAGTTGTCCCTCCACTTT. It codes for CASSDGTGQLSLHF.

J is TRBJ2-2 and V is TRBV9, with TRBD2 matching 9 bases. V trimming: 0 bases; J trimming: 6 bases; junction bases outside the gene matches: 18. This CDR3 has 20 amino acids. Germline CDR1 SGDLS, CDR2 YYNGEE. CDR3 protein: CASSVVAWDSGGPSPGELFF. CDR3 nucleotide sequence: TGTGCCAGCAGCGTAGTGGCGTGGGATAGCGGGGGCCCATCACCCGGGGAGCTGTTTTTT.

The V and J genes are TRBV10-3 and TRBJ1-2; D may be TRBD1 (5 bases). V was shortened by 0 bases and J by 0 bases, with 17 bases between the two germline ends. Germline V gene sequence: CDR1 ENHRY, CDR2 SYGVKD. The CDR3 has 18 residues. CDR3 in DNA: TGTGCCATCAGTGAGTCTAAGGGGCCACAGGAATCTAACTATGGCTACACCTTC. Translation: CAISESKGPQESNYGYTF.

Concerning this clone itself: The junction differs from germline at one of its ends, possibly a read error. This chain uses TRBV7-9 with TRBJ2-1; TRBD2 aligns across 10 bases. The CDR3 is 15 residues long. The germline CDR1 and CDR2 sequences are SEHNR and FQNEAQ (reference sequence). The CDR3 protein is CTSSLAGGSPNEQFF. The CDR3 DNA is TGTACCAGCAGCTTAGCGGGGGGCTCCCCCAATGAGCAGTTCTTC.

The J gene is TRBJ1-2, the V gene TRBV7-9; a weak D match, TRBD1 (6 bases). The CDR3 is 13 amino acids. V gave up 5 bases and J gave up 6 bases, with 13 bases separating them. Germline V CDR1 and CDR2: SEHNR, FQNEAQ (reference sequence). CDR3 nucleotides: TGTGCCAGCAGCACCAGGGGTTTCGATGGCTACACCTTC. Translating it yields CASSTRGFDGYTF.

The J gene is TRBJ2-7, the V gene TRBV6-5; D unresolved. V was trimmed by 6 bases and J by 4 bases, leaving 16 bases between them. The CDR3 has 14 amino acids. Germline lookup yields CDR1 MNHEY and CDR2 SVGAGI. Written as DNA, the CDR3 is TGTGCCAGCAGCCAAGAAGGGCAGCCTTACGAGCAGTACTTC. This codes for CASSQEGQPYEQYF.

The V gene is TRBV6-5, the J gene TRBJ2-1, with 7 bases aligning to TRBD1. J lost 8 bases, V lost 6 bases, and 7 bases had no gene match. Germline lookup yields CDR1 MNHEY and CDR2 SVGAGI. This CDR3 is 13 amino acids long. CDR3 amino acids: CASSHSGGDEQFF. The CDR3 region has the DNA TGTGCCAGCAGCCACTCAGGGGGAGATGAGCAGTTCTTC.

V usage is TRBV4-2 and J usage is TRBJ2-7; D is ambiguous. This CDR3 is 14 amino acids long. V gave up 1 base and J gave up 5 bases, with 12 bases separating them. Per germline, CDR1 LGHNA and CDR2 YNFKEQ. CDR3 nucleotides: TGTGCCAGCAGCCAAGCGTGGCAGCTCGACGAGCAGTACTTC. Translating it yields CASSQAWQLDEQYF.

The J gene is TRBJ2-7, the V gene TRBV30; 8 nucleotides agree with TRBD2. CDR3 size: 12 residues. CDR1 GTSNPN and CDR2 SVGIG come from the germline V gene (reference sequence). The J segment lost 4 bases and the V segment lost 4 bases, leaving 3 bases of the junction unmatched. This CDR3 reads CAWTPGGYEQYF. The CDR3 bases are TGTGCCTGGACCCCGGGAGGGTACGAGCAGTACTTC. The full variable domain, completed using reference TRBV30 and TRBJ2-7, is SQTIHQWPATLVQPVGSPLSLECTVEGTSNPNLYWYRQAAGRGLQLLFYSVGIGQISSEVPQNLSASRPQDRQFILSSKKLLLSDSGFYLCAWTPGGYEQYFGPGTRLTVT.

CDR3 sequence reads: CASSPPSGGTGELFF. The CDR3 nucleotides are TGTGCCAGCTCACCCCCTAGCGGGGGGACCGGGGAGCTGTTTTTT. V gene TRBV18 combines with J gene TRBJ2-2, with 11 bases aligning to TRBD2. The length of the CDR3 is 15 residues. V lost 3 bases, J lost 5 bases, and 2 bases stayed unmatched. Germline V CDR1 and CDR2: KGHSH, LQKENI.

This chain connects TRBV15 to TRBJ2-5, with D unresolved. Germline V lookup: CDR1 LNHNV, CDR2 YYDKDF (reference sequence). The CDR3 loop spans 12 amino acids. V was pared by 3 bases and J by 0 bases, with 2 bases between. CDR3 sequence reads: CATSSHQETQYF. DNA for the CDR3: TGTGCCACCAGCAGCCACCAAGAGACCCAGTACTTC. The full variable domain, with the rest looked up from reference TRBV15 and TRBJ2-5, is DAMVIQNPRYQVTQFGKPVTLSCSQTLNHNVMYWYQQKSSQAPKLLFHYYDKDFNNEADTPDNFQSRRPNTSFCFLDIRSPGLGDTAMYLCATSSHQETQYFGPGTRLLVL.

Note on this clone: This specimen includes other DNA sequences encoding the same CDR3. The rearrangement uses TRBV4-1 and TRBJ1-5, with a weak D call TRBD1 (5 bases). The CDR3 length is 13 residues. The germline CDR1 and CDR2 sequences are MGHRA and YSYEKL. Trimming removed 0 bases at V and 7 bases at J, with 7 bases between. Here the CDR3 DNA reads TGCGCCAGCAGCCAAGATGGGGGACAGCCCCAGCATTTT. It encodes CASSQDGGQPQHF.

V usage is TRBV11-2 and J usage is TRBJ1-3; TRBD1 might be the D (6 bases). Per the germline V gene, CDR1 is SGHAT and CDR2 is FQNNGV. This CDR3 has 17 amino acids. With 5 bases removed from V and 2 bases from J, the gap between germline ends came to 19 bases. The DNA of the CDR3 is TGTGCCAGCAGCCTACTCACCAGGGGCCTAACTGGAAACACCATATATTTT. Its protein is CASSLLTRGLTGNTIYF.

As for this clone: The sample holds other DNA sequences that translate to the same CDR3. The chain has TRBV9 and TRBJ1-1; D might be TRBD1 (5 bases). Germline CDR1 is SGDLS and CDR2 is YYNGEE. The CDR3 has 13 amino acids. V shed 2 bases and J shed 4 bases, with 9 bases lying between them. CDR3 nucleotide sequence: TGTGCCAGCAGCGTGGCAGGGAGCACTGAAGCTTTCTTT. This codes for CASSVAGSTEAFF.

The V gene is TRBV7-9, the J gene TRBJ2-7; D might be TRBD1 (5 bases). The ends were cut back, 5 bases at V and 3 bases at J, with 14 bases in the middle. Germline V gene sequence: CDR1 SEHNR, CDR2 FQNEAQ (reference sequence). The CDR3 contains 14 residues. The CDR3 DNA reads as TGTGCCAGCAGCCCGACAGAGAGCCACTACGAGCAGTACTTC. Its protein product is CASSPTESHYEQYF.

The chain joins TRBV6-1 to TRBJ2-5; D ambiguous. The V end was cut by 1 base, the J end by 5 bases, with 8 bases between. In germline, CDR1 is MNHNS, CDR2 SASEGT. The CDR3 totals 13 residues. The CDR3 nucleotides are TGTGCCAGCAGTGAAGATGGTGGTGAGACCCAGTACTTC. It codes for CASSEDGGETQYF.

This rearrangement joins TRBV2 to TRBJ2-7; the match to TRBD1 covers 10 bases. The trim removed 1 base at V and 7 bases at J, leaving 7 bases unmatched. Germline CDR1 reads SNHLY; CDR2 reads FYNNEI. CDR3 size: 15 residues. The CDR3 nucleotides read TGTGCCAGCAGTGAAGGGGGGACAGGGGTGGAAGAGCAGTACTTC. Its translation: CASSEGGTGVEEQYF.